This T cell receptor (beta chain) was found in a study of identical twins. CDR3 length: 17 amino acids. The ends lost 0 bases at V and 1 base at J; junction bases unmatched: 6. The V gene's germline CDR1 is MNHEY and CDR2 SMNVEV (reference sequence). In TCRdb, the 5' RACE reads were re-called with MiXCR into one record per CDR3 protein. The sample comprises around 370,000 distinct CDR3 sequences, about 10% of which are singletons, and roughly 9% rests with the top ten. Many counts were recorded for this clonotype. The sequenced sample was naive T cells sorted from blood. This TCR was recovered from a woman aged 45-59 years in good health. This chain connects TRBV27 to TRBJ2-3; 8 nucleotides align to TRBD2. The DNA of the CDR3 is TGTGCCAGCAGTTTATCGTTTTGGCGGGAGGGCACAGATACGCAGTATTTT. Protein sequence: CASSLSFWREGTDTQYF.